The text below deals with one T cell receptor beta chain. In the original workflow: Estimates of nucleated cell counts were drawn from the amplification of reference gene primers. Profiling relied on immunoSEQ multiplex PCR, and the TCRdb table lists in-frame clones only, not all of them. V and J calls and clone size are those listed in that table; D and trimming were worked out from the DNA. In the table there are about 64,000 clones, approximately 90% of which are singletons. This CDR3 region has 14 residues. Germline CDR1 is MNHEY and CDR2 is SVGAGI. V lost 7 bases and J lost 6, with 16 bases in between. The entry originates in a study of blood T cell repertoires in COVID-19. Study details: The origin of the acute and convalescent COVID-19 samples was the United States, Italy and Spain. T cells, B-cell-depleted T cells, or PBMCs supplied cDNA or gDNA.

V gene TRBV6-5 combines with J gene TRBJ1-5; no reliable D call. The sequence came from a man aged 70-80 years with acute or convalescent COVID-19. Sequenced: peripheral blood. The CDR3 DNA is TGTGCCAGCAAGCAAGGGCTAGCCACTCAGCCCCAGCATTTT. Its translation is CASKQGLATQPQHF.